This T cell receptor (beta chain) came from a study of blood T cell repertoires in COVID-19. On the study more broadly: The United States, Italy and Spain were the sources of the acute and convalescent COVID-19 samples. T cells, B-cell-depleted T cells, or PBMCs supplied cDNA or gDNA.

Patients from Seattle were sampled longitudinally, starting during active infection. Here immunoSEQ multiplex PCR was the method, and the copy in TCRdb shows in-frame clones only, minus some. The sample includes about 130,000 clones, approximately 74% of them seen just once. Germline CDR1 and CDR2: LGHDT and YNNKEL (reference sequence). There are 14 residues in the CDR3. V lost 1 base, J lost 3 bases, and 10 bases lay in between. This chain uses TRBV3-1 (or the pseudogene TRBV3-2) with TRBJ2-7, with D possibly TRBD2 on 5 matching bases. This clonotype was sampled from a man older than 75 with COVID-19, enrolled during active disease. What was sequenced was peripheral blood. In DNA, the CDR3 is TGTGCCAGCAGCCAAGGCGGGCCGTTCTACGAGCAGTACTTC. Translated, it gives CASSQGGPFYEQYF.